This T cell receptor beta chain was captured in a study of blood T cell repertoires in COVID-19. Whole-study context: Some COVID-19 samples were acute and others convalescent; all came from the United States, Italy and Spain. The cDNA or gDNA used as material had been derived from T cells, B-cell-depleted T cells, or PBMCs.

Authors' methods: From reference gene primer amplification, estimates of nucleated cell counts were derived. Some clones are missing from TCRdb's copy, which holds only in-frame ones; the method was immunoSEQ multiplex PCR. V and J calls and clone size are copied from that table; D and trimming were computed from the DNA. The repertoire has tens of thousands of clones, about 89% of them found once; the top ten carry roughly 13%. The trim removed 4 bases at V and 6 bases at J, leaving 3 bases unmatched. This CDR3 has 13 residues. Germline V gene lookup returns CDR1 LGHDT and CDR2 YNNKEL (reference sequence).

The chain joins TRBV3-1 (or the pseudogene TRBV3-2) to TRBJ2-1; 7 nucleotides match TRBD2. Source material: peripheral blood. This TCR was sampled from an older man with active COVID-19. As DNA, the CDR3 is TGTGCCAGCAGCCGGACTAGTGGCAATGAGCAGTTCTTC. The encoded protein is CASSRTSGNEQFF.